One sample yielded the 19 T cell receptor beta chains listed below, sequenced in a study of neurological immune-mediated disorders. TCRdb redid the calling of the 5' RACE reads with MiXCR, one entry per CDR3 protein. The sample comprises around 50,000 distinct CDR3 sequences, around 13% of which are singletons, and roughly 4.3% rests with the top ten. Time point specified: longitudinal time-point 2. Sequencing used PBMCs. Receptor source: a male donor with HTLV-1-associated myelopathy (HAM/TSP).

This clonotype was detected ten times or more. V and J are TRBV6-5 and TRBJ1-2; D is uncertain. Trimming pared 0 bases from V and 2 bases from J, leaving 10 bases between. The CDR3 is made up of 15 amino acids. Germline CDR1 and CDR2: MNHEY and SVGAGI. CDR3 loop: CASSYSGVLNYGYTF. The CDR3 DNA reads TGTGCCAGCAGTTACTCTGGGGTACTAAACTATGGCTACACCTTC.

This clonotype showed up many times. V and J are TRBV5-1 and TRBJ2-7; D is ambiguous. V lost 4 bases, J lost 3 bases, and 5 bases lay in between. This CDR3 is 11 amino acids long. The V gene's germline CDR1 is SGHRS and CDR2 YFSETQ. The CDR3 loop is CASSDLYEQYF. The CDR3, as DNA: TGCGCCAGCAGCGACCTCTACGAGCAGTACTTC.

The chain employs TRBV5-1 and TRBJ1-6; D is undetermined. Germline V gene sequence: CDR1 SGHRS, CDR2 YFSETQ. V shed 4 bases and J shed 5 bases, with 13 bases lying between them. The CDR3 spans 15 residues. CDR3 DNA: TGCGCCAGCAGCCCAGTAGGACTGAATAATTCACCCCTCCACTTT. Its protein product is CASSPVGLNNSPLHF.

This clonotype has a count of ten or more. The CDR3 DNA reads TGTGCCAGCAGCCGATCAGATGAGCAGTTCTTC. It translates to CASSRSDEQFF. The J gene is TRBJ2-1, the V gene TRBV5-6, with D uncertain. V dropped 4 bases and J dropped 8 bases, with 7 bases sitting between them. Germline values: CDR1 SGHDT, CDR2 YYEEEE. The CDR3 consists of 11 residues.

Turning to this clonotype: This could be a read error, since a much larger clone is one nucleotide away. This chain links TRBV6-6 with TRBJ1-3, with unresolved D. The V end was cut by 0 bases, the J end by 4 bases, with 10 bases between. This CDR3 comprises 15 residues. Germline V lookup: CDR1 MNHNY, CDR2 SVGAGI (reference sequence). In DNA form, the CDR3 reads TGTGCCAGCAGTTACTCAATTCCGGACGGAAACACCATATATTTT. This translates into CASSYSIPDGNTIYF.

This clonotype was recorded at least ten times. The V gene is TRBV20-1, the J gene TRBJ2-1; D call uncertain. This CDR3 comprises 12 residues. Germline CDR1 and CDR2: DFQATT and SNEGSKA (reference sequence). The V gene lost 5 bases and the J gene lost 8 bases, with 13 bases spanning the gap. CDR3 protein: CSAHERRDEQFF. CDR3 nucleotide sequence: TGCAGTGCTCACGAGAGGAGAGATGAGCAGTTCTTC.

This clonotype was found many times. The V and J genes are TRBV20-1 and TRBJ2-3; D remains unclear. The CDR3 extends over 12 amino acids. CDR1 and CDR2 (germline): DFQATT, SNEGSKA (reference sequence). V gave up 6 bases and J gave up 6 bases, with 13 bases separating them. CDR3 bases: TGCAGTGCCTTTGATTTGCGGGATACGCAGTATTTT. As protein: CSAFDLRDTQYF.

This clonotype was seen ten or more times. This chain uses TRBV28 with TRBJ1-2; 8 bases agree with TRBD1. The ends lost 5 bases at V and 8 bases at J; junction bases unmatched: 16. Germline V gives CDR1 MDHEN, CDR2 SYDVKM. This CDR3 contains 16 residues. The CDR3 sequence is CASSPPPGGQDLGYTF. The DNA of the CDR3 is TGTGCCAGCAGTCCCCCCCCCGGGGGACAGGATTTAGGCTACACCTTC.

This clonotype was counted many times. The chain employs TRBV5-5 and TRBJ1-5; 10 bases line up with TRBD1. CDR1 and CDR2 from the germline V gene are SGHKS and YYEKEE (reference sequence). The CDR3 contains 17 residues. V lost 5 bases, J lost 5 bases, and 13 bases stayed unmatched. The CDR3 sequence is CASRRTPGTGVDQPQHF. The CDR3 DNA follows: TGTGCCAGCAGGCGAACCCCCGGGACAGGGGTAGATCAGCCCCAGCATTTT. Complete variable domain (other parts from reference TRBV5-5 and TRBJ1-5): DAGVTQSPTHLIKTRGQQVTLRCSPISGHKSVSWYQQVLGQGPQFIFQYYEKEERGRGNFPDRFSARQFPNYSSELNVNALLLGDSALYLCASRRTPGTGVDQPQHFGDGTRLSIL.

This clonotype occurred many times. The chain combines TRBV7-2 with TRBJ2-5; 8 bases fit TRBD2. Germline-derived CDR1 and CDR2 are SGHTA and FQGNSA. V dropped 5 bases and J dropped 4; count of bases not matched to a gene: 9. This CDR3 has 15 amino acids. CDR3 in amino acids: CASSPQKRGRETQYF. The CDR3 DNA sequence: TGTGCCAGCAGCCCACAAAAGCGGGGGCGAGAGACCCAGTACTTC.

This clonotype occurred many times. The chain couples TRBV7-8 to TRBJ1-1; D is unresolved. V dropped 1 base and J dropped 8 bases, with 8 bases sitting between them. This CDR3 contains 12 residues. CDR1 is SGHVS and CDR2 is FQNEAQ in the germline V gene. The CDR3 bases are TGTGCCAGCAGCTTAGGGGTCCGCGAAGCTTTCTTT. Its protein is CASSLGVREAFF.

This clonotype was found many times. The CDR3 DNA is TGCGCCAGCAGCTTGGTCCTCGACAATAATTCACCCCTCCACTTT. Amino acid sequence: CASSLVLDNNSPLHF. This sequence joins TRBV5-1 and TRBJ1-6; D is uncertain. The length of the CDR3 is 15 residues. Trimming took 0 bases from V and 5 from J, leaving 9 bases between them. Germline assignment: CDR1 SGHRS and CDR2 YFSETQ.

Ten or more counts support this clonotype. V usage is TRBV7-2 and J usage is TRBJ2-2, with unresolved D. Germline lookup yields CDR1 SGHTA and CDR2 FQGNSA. The CDR3 covers 17 residues. Between the trimmed V and J ends, which lost 0 bases and 5 bases, there was a span of 16 bases. Here the CDR3 DNA reads TGTGCCAGCAGCTTAGCGCTGTTGACGGTCCAAACCGGGGAGCTGTTTTTT. Translated, it gives CASSLALLTVQTGELFF.

This clonotype appeared a few times. A much larger clonotype is one base distant, so this may be a read error. The rearrangement uses TRBV20-1 and TRBJ1-3, with D tentatively TRBD1 (5 bases). Germline lookup yields CDR1 DFQATT and CDR2 SNEGSKA (reference sequence). There are 17 residues in the CDR3. Trimming took 6 bases from V and 0 from J, leaving 21 bases between them. Here the CDR3 DNA reads TGCAGTGCGACCGACAGTGGCCTCCTTATCTCTGGAAACACCATATATTTT. This codes for CSATDSGLLISGNTIYF.

This clonotype is deemed medium-sized. The chain has TRBV5-1 and TRBJ1-5, with a weak D call TRBD1 (5 bases). From germline, CDR1 is SGHRS and CDR2 YFSETQ. The CDR3 spans 17 residues. Between the trimmed V and J ends, which lost 0 bases and 3 bases, there was a span of 16 bases. CDR3 nucleotides: TGCGCCAGCAGCTTGGCCCTCAGACAGAAACCCAATCAGCCCCAGCATTTT. It codes for CASSLALRQKPNQPQHF.

The rearrangement links TRBV12-3 or TRBV12-4 to TRBJ1-2; D is uncertain. The germline V and J ends were trimmed by 2 bases and 5 bases, with 9 bases remaining between them. This CDR3 spans 13 amino acids. CDR3 DNA: TGTGCCAGCAGTTTAAGTCAGGCGTATGGCTACACCTTC. This translates into CASSLSQAYGYTF.

This clonotype has a count of ten or more. The rearrangement uses TRBV11-2 and TRBJ2-3, with D uncertain. V lost 3 bases, J lost 4 bases, and 5 bases lay in between. CDR3 size: 12 residues. CDR1 and CDR2 from the germline V gene are SGHAT and FQNNGV. CDR3 in DNA: TGTGCCAGCAGCTTCTTTCCAGATACGCAGTATTTT. Amino acid sequence: CASSFFPDTQYF.

This clonotype showed up many times. DNA for the CDR3: TGCAGTGCCCTACCCGAGGAGACCCAGTACTTC. Residues: CSALPEETQYF. The genes are TRBV20-1 and TRBJ2-5; D gene unclear. V lost 6 bases and J 5 bases, leaving 10 bases between the germline ends. The CDR3 runs to 11 residues. Germline lookup yields CDR1 DFQATT and CDR2 SNEGSKA (reference sequence).

A few counts support this clonotype. The rearrangement uses TRBV19 and TRBJ2-2; D may be TRBD2 (5 bases). V lost 7 bases and J lost 6, with 15 bases in between. Germline assignment: CDR1 LNHDA and CDR2 SQIVND (reference sequence). The CDR3 is 14 amino acids. In DNA, the CDR3 is TGTGCCAGTAACCGGGAAGCCGGCTCCGGGGAGCTGTTTTTT. Its protein product is CASNREAGSGELFF.